The sequence of this T cell receptor beta chain was determined in a study of cytomegalovirus exposure and HLA in healthy donors. The CDR3 length is 16 residues. The germline V gene encodes CDR1 SEHNR and CDR2 FQNEAQ (reference sequence). The ends were cut back, 5 bases at V and 6 bases at J, with 23 bases in the middle. The assay was immunoSEQ multiplex PCR, and TCRdb's table has in-frame clones only and misses some. The sample includes about 74,000 clones, approximately 93% of them seen just once. V and J are TRBV7-9 and TRBJ2-7; TRBD1 is a possible D gene (6 bases). This clonotype originated in a man younger than 35 in good health and CMV-seropositive. Sequencing was done on a sample of PBMCs. CDR3 in amino acids: CASSPGSGTSFREQYF. CDR3 DNA sequence: TGTGCCAGCAGCCCGGGCTCTGGGACATCCTTTCGCGAGCAGTACTTC.